This T cell receptor (beta chain) was recovered during a study of blood T cell repertoires in COVID-19. As for the study in general: PBMCs, B-cell-depleted T cells, or T cells were the source of the cDNA or gDNA that made up the material.

This clone occurred once. The J segment lost 4 bases and the V segment lost 1 base, leaving 5 bases of the junction unmatched. CDR3 length: 15 residues. From germline, CDR1 is SGHRS and CDR2 YFSETQ. Profiled with immunoSEQ multiplex PCR; TCRdb holds only in-frame clones, not every one. The repertoire holds 170,000 or so clones, with around nine tenths as singletons. The clonotype originates from a woman in her seventies with COVID-19, enrolled during active disease. The sequencing input was peripheral blood. The rearrangement joins TRBV5-1 to TRBJ1-5, with 7 positions matching TRBD1. The CDR3 bases are TGCGCCAGCAGCTTGTCCGGGACAGCTAATCAGCCCCAGCATTTT. It encodes CASSLSGTANQPQHF.